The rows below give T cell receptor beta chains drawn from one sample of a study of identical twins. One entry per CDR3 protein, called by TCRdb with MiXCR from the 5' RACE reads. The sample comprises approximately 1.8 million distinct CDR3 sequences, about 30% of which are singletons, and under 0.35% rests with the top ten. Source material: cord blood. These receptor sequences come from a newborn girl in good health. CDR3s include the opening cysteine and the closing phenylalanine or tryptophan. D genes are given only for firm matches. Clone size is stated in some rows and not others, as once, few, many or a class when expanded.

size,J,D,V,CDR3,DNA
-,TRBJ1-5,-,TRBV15,CATRSDRSDQPQHF,TGTGCCACCAGGTCAGACAGATCCGATCAGCCCCAGCATTTT
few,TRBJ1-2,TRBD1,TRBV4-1,CASSQGEGAVGYTF,TGCGCCAGCAGCCAAGGAGAGGGGGCGGTTGGCTACACCTTC
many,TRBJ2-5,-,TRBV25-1,CASSEWAVQETQYF,TGTGCCAGCAGTGAATGGGCGGTTCAAGAGACCCAGTACTTC
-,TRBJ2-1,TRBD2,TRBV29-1,CSGQLAYSSYNEQFF,TGCAGCGGCCAACTAGCGTATAGCTCCTACAATGAGCAGTTCTTC
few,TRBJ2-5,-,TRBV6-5,CASSYRPLRANEQYF,TGTGCCAGCAGTTACCGGCCTCTCAGGGCCAATGAGCAGTACTTC
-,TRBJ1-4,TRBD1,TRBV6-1,CASSEPSRGMEKLFF,TGTGCCAGCAGTGAACCGAGCAGGGGGATGGAAAAACTGTTTTTT
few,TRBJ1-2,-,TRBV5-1,CASSSMRDYGYTF,TGCGCCAGCAGCTCTATGCGGGACTATGGCTACACCTTC
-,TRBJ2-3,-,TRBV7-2,CASKTGRTDTQYF,TGTGCCAGCAAGACAGGGAGGACAGATACGCAGTATTTT
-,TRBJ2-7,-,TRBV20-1,CSAGCNLEFRSYEQYF,TGCAGTGCTGGGTGCAACCTAGAGTTTCGGTCCTACGAGCAGTACTTC
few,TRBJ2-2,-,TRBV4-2,CASVRVLNTGELFF,TGTGCCAGCGTCAGGGTCTTGAACACCGGGGAGCTGTTTTTT
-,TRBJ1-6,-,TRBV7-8,CASSLRVGYNSPLHF,TGTGCCAGCAGCTTACGCGTAGGCTATAATTCACCCCTCCACTTT
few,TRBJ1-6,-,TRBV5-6,CASSREWGANSPLHF,TGTGCCAGCAGTCGGGAATGGGGAGCGAATTCACCCCTCCACTTT
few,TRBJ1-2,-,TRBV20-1,CSARDWGGGYGYTF,TGCAGTGCTAGAGATTGGGGAGGGGGGTATGGCTACACCTTC
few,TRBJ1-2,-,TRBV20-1,CSARDPYNYGYTF,TGCAGTGCTAGAGATCCATACAACTATGGCTACACCTTC
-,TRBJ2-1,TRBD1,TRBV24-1,CATDYRSGTGGNNEQFF,TGTGCCACCGATTACCGATCCGGGACAGGGGGTAACAATGAGCAGTTCTTC
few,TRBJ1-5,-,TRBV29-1,CSVVGEGDQPQHF,TGCAGCGTTGTCGGCGAAGGGGATCAGCCCCAGCATTTT
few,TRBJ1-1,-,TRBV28,CASSFTGTNTEAFF,TGTGCCAGCAGTTTTACAGGGACGAACACTGAAGCTTTCTTT
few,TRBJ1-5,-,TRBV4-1,CASSLSDRVNQPQHF,TGCGCCAGCAGCCTCTCCGACAGAGTCAATCAGCCCCAGCATTTT
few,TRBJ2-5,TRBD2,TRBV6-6,CASSSHGLAVQETQYF,TGTGCCAGCAGTTCTCACGGACTAGCGGTCCAAGAGACCCAGTACTTC
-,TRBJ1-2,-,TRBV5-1,CASSLVSSGYTF,TGCGCCAGCAGCTTGGTATCATCTGGCTACACCTTC
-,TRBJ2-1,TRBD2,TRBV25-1,CASSEYPSGRSNEQFF,TGTGCCAGCAGTGAATATCCTAGCGGGAGAAGTAATGAGCAGTTCTTC
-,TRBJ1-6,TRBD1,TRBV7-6,CASSSGTAINSPLHF,TGTGCCAGCAGCTCCGGGACAGCAATAAATTCACCCCTCCACTTT
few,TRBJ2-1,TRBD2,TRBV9,CASSVVAGLRDEQFF,TGTGCCAGCAGCGTAGTAGCGGGGCTCCGCGATGAGCAGTTCTTC
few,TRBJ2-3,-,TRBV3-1,CASSQDLFFLTDTQYF,TGTGCCAGCAGCCAAGACTTATTCTTCCTAACAGATACGCAGTATTTT
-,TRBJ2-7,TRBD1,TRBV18,CASSRGQLNEQYF,TGTGCCAGCTCACGGGGACAGCTAAACGAGCAGTACTTC
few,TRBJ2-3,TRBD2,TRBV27,CASSEPAPIAGTSTDTQYF,TGTGCCAGCAGTGAGCCCGCCCCTATAGCGGGTACTAGCACAGATACGCAGTATTTT
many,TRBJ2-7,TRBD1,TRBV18,CASSPPGQNYEQYF,TGTGCCAGCAGCCCCCCGGGACAGAACTACGAGCAGTACTTC
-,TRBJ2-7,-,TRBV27,CASNLFPGDSYEQYF,TGTGCCAGCAATTTATTTCCAGGGGACTCCTACGAGCAGTACTTC
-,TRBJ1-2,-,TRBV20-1,CSARDRLGRGYGYTF,TGCAGTGCTAGAGACCGTTTGGGCAGGGGATATGGCTACACCTTC